These T cell receptor beta chains were read from a single sample in a study of human T cells and chemical hapten exposure. In TCRdb, the RACE reads were re-called with MiXCR into one record per CDR3 protein. This sample has about 34,000 distinct CDR3 sequences; around 10% occur once, and the top ten carry about 28%. The sample consisted of whole blood, taken in connection with sensitization to the hapten diphenylcyclopropenone (DPC). Receptors originate from a man aged 45-65 years with alopecia areata. Some clones in this sample may be carry-over from other donors' samples. Both conserved end residues are part of each CDR3. D genes are given only for firm matches. Size is omitted from some rows. Given values are once, few, many or a class for expanded clones.

>few|TRBV11-2|TRBJ2-5|TRBD2
TGTGCCAGCAGCTCCCCAGGACTAGCGAGGTACTTC
CASSSPGLARYF
>many|TRBV30|TRBJ1-1|-
TGTGCCTGGTTACAGGCCTCGAACACTGAAGCTTTCTTT
CAWLQASNTEAFF
>few|TRBV3-1|TRBJ2-7|-
TGTGCCAGCAGCCTAAGAGGACCCCACGAGCAGTACTTC
CASSLRGPHEQYF
>few|TRBV19|TRBJ2-5|-
TGTGCCAGTAGTATCGGCGGGGGCCTCGAGACCCAGTACTTC
CASSIGGGLETQYF
>few|TRBV29-1|TRBJ1-5|-
TGCAGCGTGGGGGGAGGTGACAATCAGCCCCAGCATTTT
CSVGGGDNQPQHF
>-|TRBV6-1|TRBJ1-5|-
TGTGCCAGCAGTGAAGACAGGGTCCAGCCCCAGCATTTT
CASSEDRVQPQHF
>many|TRBV5-1|TRBJ2-7|TRBD1
TGCGCCAGCAGCTTGGGGACAGGGGGCGCCTACGAGCAGTACTTC
CASSLGTGGAYEQYF
>-|TRBV20-1|TRBJ1-2|TRBD1
TGCAGTGCTAGGACCGGGACAGACTATGGCTACACCTTC
CSARTGTDYGYTF
>many|TRBV6-1|TRBJ2-5|-
TGTGCCAGCAGTGTCCCCCCGAGTCTGACCCAGTACTTC
CASSVPPSLTQYF
>many|TRBV28|TRBJ2-2|-
TGTGCCAGCAGATATCAGGCAGCCGGGGAGCTGTTTTTT
CASRYQAAGELFF
>many|TRBV6-2/TRBV6-3|TRBJ2-7|-
TGTGCCAGCAGCCCTAGCGTGACCTACGAGCAGTACTTC
CASSPSVTYEQYF
>few|TRBV20-1|TRBJ2-7|-
TGCAGTGCACCCATGGGCAGATCTTACGAGCAGTACTTC
CSAPMGRSYEQYF
>many|TRBV7-8|TRBJ2-7|-
TGTGCCAGCGGAGAAGGGTCTACTTACGAGCAGTACTTC
CASGEGSTYEQYF
>-|TRBV4-1|TRBJ1-5|-
TGCGCCAGCAGCCCATACAGGGATAGCAATCAGCCCCAGCATTTT
CASSPYRDSNQPQHF
>few|TRBV6-1|TRBJ1-5|-
TGTGCCAGCAGTGATCTCCTGCCCCAGCATTTT
CASSDLLPQHF
>many|TRBV7-3|TRBJ2-2|-
TGTGCCAGCAGCCCACAGGGTACGGGGTGGACCGGGGAGCTGTTTTTT
CASSPQGTGWTGELFF
>-|TRBV28|TRBJ1-2|-
TGTGCCAGCAGATCCCCCCTTGTCCCGACGGGGGGCTACACCTTC
CASRSPLVPTGGYTF
>few|TRBV12-3/TRBV12-4|TRBJ1-2|-
TGTGCCAGCAGTTTGGGCAGGCAATTCAGCTACACCTTC
CASSLGRQFSYTF
>-|TRBV5-4|TRBJ2-1|TRBD1
TGTGCCAGCCGGGGACAGGGGTGGAATGAGCAGTTCTTC
CASRGQGWNEQFF
>-|TRBV28|TRBJ2-4|-
TGTGCCAGCAGCCAAAGCGGACAAGCTCAGTACTTC
CASSQSGQAQYF
>many|TRBV5-1|TRBJ2-1|TRBD2
TGCGCCAGCAGCCCCGGGGGGGCCTACAATGAGCAGTTCTTC
CASSPGGAYNEQFF